The 10 T cell receptor beta chains in this list originate from one sample, sequenced in a study of blood T cell repertoires in COVID-19. Profiling relied on immunoSEQ multiplex PCR, and the TCRdb table lists in-frame clones only, not all of them. Counted here are 65,000 to 90,000 clones, 75% to 85% occurring once; the ten biggest clones make up 25% to 30%. Sequencing was performed on peripheral blood. Receptor source: a woman aged 80 or over with acute or convalescent COVID-19.

The V call is TRBV18, the J call TRBJ1-1; TRBD1 might be the D (6 bases). The V end was cut by 3 bases, the J end by 11 bases, with 10 bases between. CDR3 length equals 11 residues. Germline assignment: CDR1 KGHSH and CDR2 LQKENI. This chain's CDR3 is CASSPTGGAFF. The CDR3 nucleotides are TGTGCCAGCTCACCGACAGGTGGGGCTTTCTTT.

The chain carries TRBV24-1 and TRBJ2-1; 8 bases align to TRBD1. Germline CDR1 is KGHDR and CDR2 is SFDVKD. There are 16 residues in the CDR3. Trimming removed 5 bases from V and 5 bases from J; junction bases left unmatched: 10. The CDR3 loop is CATSGADRGNNNEQFF. Written as DNA, the CDR3 is TGTGCCACCAGTGGGGCCGACAGGGGTAATAACAATGAGCAGTTCTTC.

In the case of this clone: This sample also contains other DNA sequences that code for the same CDR3. This CDR3 reads CASSPGHSGNTIYF. The CDR3 coding sequence is TGTGCCAGCAGCCCCGGTCACTCTGGAAACACCATATATTTT. The J gene is TRBJ1-3, the V gene TRBV7-9; D gene unclear. The CDR3 is 14 residues long. Trimming removed 5 bases at V and 0 bases at J, with 8 bases between. The germline V gene has CDR1 SEHNR and CDR2 FQNEAQ (reference sequence).

The chain has TRBV10-3 and TRBJ1-1; D is perhaps TRBD1 (6 bases). The CDR3 loop spans 13 amino acids. Per germline, CDR1 ENHRY and CDR2 SYGVKD. The V and J ends lost 6 bases and 1 base respectively, with 9 bases between them. Here the CDR3 DNA reads TGTGCCATCAGGCTACAGGGGAACACTGAAGCTTTCTTT. Amino acid sequence: CAIRLQGNTEAFF.

The V and J genes are TRBV5-1 and TRBJ1-2; D is perhaps TRBD1 (6 bases). The V and J ends lost 4 bases and 7 bases respectively, with 14 bases between them. CDR3 length: 13 residues. Germline-derived CDR1 and CDR2 are SGHRS and YFSETQ. The CDR3 bases are TGCGCCAGCAGCCTCTTGGACAGCTTTGGCTACACCTTC. Protein product: CASSLLDSFGYTF.

This chain connects TRBV9 to TRBJ2-3; maybe TRBD1 (5 bases). The CDR3 runs 15 residues. The germline V gene has CDR1 SGDLS and CDR2 YYNGEE. V was pared by 4 bases and J by 3 bases, with 15 bases between. CDR3 sequence reads: CASSSIFKGTDTQYF. CDR3 in DNA: TGTGCCAGCAGCTCGATCTTTAAGGGGACAGATACGCAGTATTTT.

The rearrangement joins TRBV3-1 (or the pseudogene TRBV3-2) to TRBJ2-1, with TRBD1 matching over 7 bases. The ends lost 4 bases at V and 0 bases at J; junction bases unmatched: 6. This CDR3 is 16 amino acids long. Germline CDR1 and CDR2: LGHDT and YNNKEL (reference sequence). CDR3 amino acids: CASSPGDRSSYNEQFF. Here the CDR3 DNA reads TGTGCCAGCAGCCCTGGGGACAGAAGCTCCTACAATGAGCAGTTCTTC.

This clone occurred a few times. The chain employs TRBV10-3 and TRBJ2-5, with 8 positions matching TRBD1. The ends lost 4 bases at V and 5 bases at J; junction bases unmatched: 9. Germline CDR1 is ENHRY and CDR2 is SYGVKD. The CDR3 extends over 15 amino acids. DNA of the CDR3: TGTGCCATCAGTGGGGCCGACAGGGGCGAGGAGACCCAGTACTTC. It yields the protein CAISGADRGEETQYF.

This chain uses TRBV28 with TRBJ1-4, with D uncertain. There are 11 residues in the CDR3. Trimming took 8 bases from V and 5 from J, leaving 6 bases between them. Germline V gene data show CDR1 as MDHEN and CDR2 as SYDVKM. The CDR3 DNA reads TGTGCCAGCCTCCAGAATGAAAAACTGTTTTTT. It codes for CASLQNEKLFF.

The chain links TRBV19 to TRBJ1-2, with TRBD1 matching over 9 bases. Trimming took 0 bases from V and 7 from J; bases not matched to a gene: 12. This CDR3 region has 17 residues. The germline gives CDR1 LNHDA, CDR2 SQIVND (reference sequence). The CDR3 reads CASSIERVGDRAGGYTF. The CDR3 DNA reads as TGTGCCAGTAGTATAGAGCGGGTCGGGGACAGGGCAGGTGGCTACACCTTC.